The 14 T cell receptor beta chains presented below share a single source sample, sequenced in a study of Ad26.COV2.S vaccination and SARS-CoV-2 variants. Sequenced by immunoSEQ multiplex PCR; TCRdb stores in-frame clones only, minus some. In the table there are roughly 300,000 clones, roughly 90% of which are singletons. Treatment meaning: some 20 received Ad26.COV2.S at low or high dose, single or two shots; 5 received placebo; per-sample allocation not given. After the first vaccine or placebo injection, samples were drawn on day 63. Here the sequenced sample was peripheral blood, taken in a trial of Ad26.COV2.S vaccine versus placebo. These receptors were collected from a person between 18 and 65 years old who received the Ad26.COV2.S COVID-19 vaccine or a placebo.

This chain joins TRBV19 and TRBJ1-5; TRBD1 matches at 10 bases. The V and J ends lost 5 bases and 2 bases, in that order; junction bases with no gene match: 9. The germline V gene has CDR1 LNHDA and CDR2 SQIVND (reference sequence). CDR3 length: 17 residues. The CDR3 loop is CASSPGTGVVGNQPQHF. For the CDR3, the DNA is TGTGCCAGTAGTCCCGGGACAGGGGTAGTCGGCAATCAGCCCCAGCATTTT.

The count of this clone is one. The chain recombines TRBV11-2 with TRBJ2-1, with 8 bases identical to TRBD2. Looked up from germline, CDR1 is SGHAT and CDR2 is FQNNGV. Trimming took 0 bases from V and 4 from J; bases not matched to a gene: 8. The CDR3 sequence is 17 residues long. The CDR3 loop reads CASSLDLPQRGYNEQFF. The CDR3, as DNA: TGTGCCAGCAGCTTAGATCTCCCCCAGCGGGGGTACAATGAGCAGTTCTTC.

The chain joins TRBV13 to TRBJ2-7, with TRBD1 matching over 7 bases. Germline lookup yields CDR1 PRHDT and CDR2 FYEKMQ (reference sequence). Unmatched junction bases numbered 9, after V lost 6 bases and J lost 7 bases. The CDR3 totals 13 residues. The CDR3 DNA reads as TGTGCCAGCAGTCCACAGGGGCTGCGAGAGCAGTACTTC. Translation: CASSPQGLREQYF.

The chain joins TRBV29-1 to TRBJ1-2; 8 bases agree with TRBD1. After removal of 5 bases from V and 8 bases from J, the junction contained 10 bases not matched to a gene. This CDR3 has 13 amino acids. The germline gives CDR1 SQVTM, CDR2 ANQGSEA. In DNA form, the CDR3 reads TGCAGCGTTCCCTCTGGCAGGGGGCTCGGCTACACCTTC. Protein sequence: CSVPSGRGLGYTF.

CDR3 coding DNA: TGCGCCAGCAGCTTGGATTCCGGGCTCACAGATACGCAGTATTTT. It specifies CASSLDSGLTDTQYF. V and J are TRBV5-1 and TRBJ2-3; D gene ambiguous. CDR3 length equals 15 residues. Trimming removed 0 bases from V and 2 bases from J, with 10 bases in between. The germline V gene has CDR1 SGHRS and CDR2 YFSETQ. The variable domain in full, with the rest retrieved from reference TRBV5-1 and TRBJ2-3, is KAGVTQTPRYLIKTRGQQVTLSCSPISGHRSVSWYQQTPGQGLQFLFEYFSETQRNKGNFPGRFSGRQFSNSRSEMNVSTLELGDSALYLCASSLDSGLTDTQYFGPGTRLTVL.

This sequence joins TRBV4-3 and TRBJ1-6; D uncertain. Germline CDR1 reads LGHNA; CDR2 reads YSLEER. This CDR3 has 15 amino acids. Trimming pared 0 bases from V and 7 bases from J, leaving 10 bases between. The CDR3 region is CASSQDVDLNSPLHF. The DNA for the CDR3 is TGCGCCAGCAGCCAAGATGTAGACCTAAATTCACCCCTCCACTTT.

The rearrangement uses TRBV5-4 and TRBJ1-6, with unresolved D. Per the germline V gene, CDR1 is SGHNT and CDR2 is YYREEE (reference sequence). The V end was cut by 5 bases, the J end by 3 bases, with 6 bases between. CDR3 length: 13 residues. The CDR3 coding sequence is TGTGCCAGCAGACAAGACTATAATTCACCCCTCCACTTT. Translated: CASRQDYNSPLHF.

CDR3 nucleotide sequence: TGTGCCAGTAGTATGGGTTGGGGATGGGCCATGGATGGCTACACCTTC. Its translation: CASSMGWGWAMDGYTF. The V call is TRBV19, the J call TRBJ1-2, with no clear D. The V and J ends lost 3 bases and 6 bases respectively, with 20 bases between them. CDR3 length: 16 residues. The germline V gene encodes CDR1 LNHDA and CDR2 SQIVND (reference sequence).

The rearrangement uses TRBV19 and TRBJ2-1; 7 bases line up with TRBD1. V lost 3 bases and J lost 3; bases outside the gene matches: 5. The CDR3 contains 15 residues. Germline V lookup: CDR1 LNHDA, CDR2 SQIVND (reference sequence). CDR3 sequence: CASSIGTDYYNEQFF. The CDR3 region has the DNA TGTGCCAGTAGTATCGGGACAGACTACTACAATGAGCAGTTCTTC.

The count of this clone is one. This rearrangement joins TRBV4-3 to TRBJ2-7; D is undetermined. Germline CDR1 is LGHNA and CDR2 is YSLEER. Trimming removed 1 base at V and 0 bases at J, with 10 bases between. The CDR3 is 15 residues long. CDR3 DNA sequence: TGCGCCAGCAGCCAAGGGGCAGCCTCCTCCTACGAGCAGTACTTC. Translated, it gives CASSQGAASSYEQYF.

The chain recombines TRBV6-6 with TRBJ1-5, with D unclear. The CDR3 length is 13 residues. CDR1 MNHNY and CDR2 SVGAGI come from the germline V gene (reference sequence). Trimming cost V 5 bases and J 11 bases, with 16 bases left between them. The CDR3 nucleotides are TGTGCCAGCAGTCTGACACCACCGATAGCCCAGCATTTT. It codes for CASSLTPPIAQHF.

The genes are TRBV9 and TRBJ2-1; maybe TRBD1 (6 bases). This CDR3 spans 15 amino acids. Germline V gene sequence: CDR1 SGDLS, CDR2 YYNGEE. Deletions cut 2 bases from V and 1 base from J, with 10 bases between. CDR3 residues: CASSVTGTSYNEQFF. Written as DNA, the CDR3 is TGTGCCAGCAGCGTGACAGGTACGTCCTACAATGAGCAGTTCTTC.

This chain connects TRBV2 to TRBJ1-2, with D maybe TRBD1 (5 bases). CDR3 size: 17 residues. Germline V gene sequence: CDR1 SNHLY, CDR2 FYNNEI. Trimming shortened V by 3 bases and J by 4 bases, and 21 bases separated the two germline ends. CDR3 in amino acids: CASSDGGELNFVYGYTF. CDR3 DNA: TGTGCCAGCAGTGACGGGGGTGAATTGAATTTTGTCTATGGCTACACCTTC.

The V and J genes are TRBV7-6 and TRBJ2-6; TRBD2 is a possible D gene (6 bases). The CDR3 has 16 amino acids. The germline gives CDR1 SGHVS, CDR2 FNYEAQ. V lost 1 base to trimming and J lost 2 bases, with 9 bases between them. DNA for the CDR3: TGTGCCAGCAGCTTAGAGTGGAGGGCTGGGGCCAACGTCCTGACTTTC. Protein sequence: CASSLEWRAGANVLTF.